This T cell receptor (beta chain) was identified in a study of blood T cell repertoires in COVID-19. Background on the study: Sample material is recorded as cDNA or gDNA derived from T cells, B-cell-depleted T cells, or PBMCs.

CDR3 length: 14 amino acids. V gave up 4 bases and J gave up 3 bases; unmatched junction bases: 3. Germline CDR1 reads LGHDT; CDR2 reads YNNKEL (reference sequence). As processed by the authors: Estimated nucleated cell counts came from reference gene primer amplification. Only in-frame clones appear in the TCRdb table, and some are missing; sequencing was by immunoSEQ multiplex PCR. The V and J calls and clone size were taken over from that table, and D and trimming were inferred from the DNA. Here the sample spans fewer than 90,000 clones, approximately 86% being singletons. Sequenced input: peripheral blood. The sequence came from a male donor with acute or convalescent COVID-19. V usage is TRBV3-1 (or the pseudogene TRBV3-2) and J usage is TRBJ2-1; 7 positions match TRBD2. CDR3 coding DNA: TGTGCCAGCAGCCTCAGCGGGGACTACAATGAGCAGTTCTTC. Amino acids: CASSLSGDYNEQFF.